This T cell receptor (beta chain) was profiled in a study of OX40 agonist ivuxolimab in advanced cancers. Findings and limits, study-wide: CD8+ T cells averaged more expanded clones than CD4+. Certain nonresponders likewise exhibited a low normalized T-cell clonal expansion.

The method was immunoSEQ multiplex PCR; TCRdb's version includes in-frame clones alone and lacks a portion of them. The table lists 65,000 to 85,000 clones, roughly 90% of them singletons. A remark on this clone: Its antigen is unidentified.

Autoimmune disease history or systemic immunosuppression was exclusionary. The CDR3 contains 14 residues. Germline V gives CDR1 SNHLY, CDR2 FYNNEI. The V and J ends lost 3 bases and 1 base respectively, with 7 bases between them. The TCR was taken from an adult with an advanced solid tumor such as melanoma, head and neck, liver or kidney cancer. The sample was CD4+ or CD8+ T cells sorted from blood, taken in a trial of the OX40 agonist ivuxolimab. The V and J genes are TRBV2 and TRBJ1-5; D is undetermined. The CDR3 protein is CASSDRLSNQPQHF. The CDR3 DNA reads as TGTGCCAGCAGTGACAGGCTAAGCAATCAGCCCCAGCATTTT. Full variable domain (remainder filled in from reference TRBV2 and TRBJ1-5): EPEVTQTPSHQVTQMGQEVILRCVPISNHLYFYWYRQILGQKVEFLVSFYNNEISEKSEIFDDQFSVERPDGSNFTLKIRSTKLEDSAMYFCASSDRLSNQPQHFGDGTRLSIL.